This T cell receptor (beta chain) was recorded in a study of blood T cell repertoires in COVID-19. This CDR3 contains 15 residues. Looked up from germline, CDR1 is SGHTA and CDR2 is FQGNSA. V shed 7 bases and J shed 4 bases, with 19 bases lying between them. As originally analysed: The authors estimated nucleated cell counts from reference gene primer amplification. The method was immunoSEQ multiplex PCR; TCRdb's version includes in-frame clones alone and lacks a portion of them. The D gene and trimming were derived from the DNA, and the V and J assignments and clone size from that table. Of around 250,000 clones in the sample, over 70% are singletons; the top ten hold around 9.1%.

This chain links TRBV7-2 with TRBJ1-2; D possibly corresponds to TRBD1 (6 bases). The TCR comes from a human donor in a cohort sampled during active COVID-19. Sequenced sample: peripheral blood. The CDR3 DNA is TGTGCCAGCACCCAAAACATCGGGACATTCTATGGCTACACCTTC. Protein sequence: CASTQNIGTFYGYTF.